This T cell receptor beta chain was identified in a study of cytomegalovirus exposure and HLA in healthy donors. Overall study results and limits: Cytomegalovirus association was listed for 150 or so TCR beta chains. Most of the TCR beta V segments (in an earlier analysis) were productive either about 87% or about 30% of the time. Prediction of most subjects' HLA-A and HLA-B alleles by TCR beta sequences was reportedly accurate.

About this clone: Its antigen remains unidentified.

Vbeta (60) and Jbeta (13) primers were used in the PCR. TCRdb keeps only in-frame clones here, not all; method: immunoSEQ multiplex PCR. This sample has approximately 190,000 clones, with over 70% found just once. The TCR sequence derives from a man between 40 and 49 years old in good health and CMV-seropositive. The sample was PBMCs.

The CDR3 DNA reads TGTGCCAGTAGAGTGACAGGGGCCCTTAACTATGGCTACACCTTC. Amino acids: CASRVTGALNYGYTF. The gene calls are TRBV19 and TRBJ1-2; 8 nucleotides align to TRBD1. V trimming: 6 bases; J trimming: 1 base; junction bases outside the gene matches: 7. This CDR3 region has 15 residues. The germline V gene has CDR1 LNHDA and CDR2 SQIVND (reference sequence). Combining the CDR3 with reference TRBV19 and TRBJ1-2 gives the whole variable domain DGGITQSPKYLFRKEGQNVTLSCEQNLNHDAMYWYRQDPGQGLRLIYYSQIVNDFQKGDIAEGYSVSREKKESFPLTVTSAQKNPTAFYLCASRVTGALNYGYTFGSGTRLTVV.